This T cell receptor (beta chain) was observed in a study of blood T cell repertoires in COVID-19 (TCRdb year 2020). In terms of the full investigation: The collaborator samples originated in the United States, Italy and Spain and spanned the acute and convalescent phases of COVID-19. The repertoires were made available in a free public database intended to serve as a resource for research on the immune response to SARS-CoV-2. The prospective study material was composed of cDNA or gDNA derived from T cells, B-cell-depleted T cells, or PBMCs. Subjects who had been exposed to COVID-19, were actively infected with it, or had recovered from it provided the deeply sampled blood TCRbeta repertoires that made up the dataset. Nearly every sample came with metadata listing a de-identified subject ID, COVID-19 status, age in years and sex. Where HLA class I and class II types were available, the types were taken from metadata supplied by the sample provider, not from assay-based typing. The samples were drawn from two sources: the first 160 participants of the ongoing ImmuneRACE study, and over 1,000 subjects contributed by 6 global collaborators.

Measured from the cysteine to the phenylalanine, the CDR3 is 15 residues long. Only the CDR3 portion is preserved as DNA: 45 bases, with reading frame beginning at the first base. V gives up 6 bases and J gives up 1 base, and the segment between their germline ends measures 13 bases. The germline V gene provides CDR1 MNHEY and CDR2 SVGAGI. Remarks on this clone: There is no known antigen for this receptor. The input lacks base qualities; no much larger clone sits a single base away.

The full study reports these points: Clinical and demographic metadata were provided uncurated, with the amount varying by source and participant.

Participants in the prospective study were aged about 18 to 90 years, lived in 20 to 25 United States geographic areas, and enrolled through a virtual design. In the prospective study, participants were assigned to cohorts based on the clinical history participants reported in a screening survey and a study questionnaire. Each participant in the prospective study had whole blood, serum and a nasopharyngeal or oropharyngeal swab collected by mobile phlebotomists. Participants in the prospective study had the option to provide additional blood draws and questionnaires over a 2-month period. Prospective study blood samples were shipped either frozen or at room temperature before DNA extraction. TCRbeta CDR3 regions were amplified from genomic DNA by means of the immunoSEQ Assay, a bias-controlled multiplex PCR. The source study handled its data this way. The number of nucleated cells in each sample was estimated by amplification of reference gene primers within the assay. To quantify the absolute abundance of each unique TCRbeta CDR3 rearrangement, sequence reads were collapsed and filtered. Productive Simpson clonality was computed per sample as the square root of Simpson's diversity index over productive rearrangements. As stored in TCRdb, this immuneACCESS dataset retains in-frame rearrangements with V and J assigned. A fraction of the clones does not appear; measured against another copy, unresolved V genes explain less than half of the discrepancy, and the remainder lacks a known reason. V, J and clone size are those of that table, while D and trimming were read from the DNA. The sample table lists over 250,000 clones, around 84% of them with a count of one. Over 4% of the sample belongs to the ten largest clones.

The receptor was isolated from a young man with acute COVID-19. Recombination linked TRBV6-5 to TRBJ1-3; confidence is insufficient to name the D gene. Sequenced material: PBMCs or T cells enriched from blood (not recorded which). The DNA sequence is given as TGTGCCAGCAGCCTCCTGGGAGGGTCTGGAAACACCATATATTTT. It specifies CASSLLGGSGNTIYF.